Following are 17 T cell receptor beta chains from one sample sequenced in a study of beta chain features in type 1 diabetes. Their specific antigens are unknown. General study results and limits: Among patients with Type 1 diabetes, TCRB CDR3s were moderately but significantly shorter in every one of the four CD4+ subsets.

Reverse transcription of all isolated RNA meant that expressed TCRB transcripts were sequenced. TCRdb's copy holds only in-frame clones and misses some; the assay was immunoSEQ multiplex PCR. The data show 200,000 to 300,000 clones, approximately 15% seen once. Sequencing was carried out using naive CD4+ T cells from blood. The source is a man in his thirties or forties with type 1 diabetes.

The V gene is TRBV5-6, the J gene TRBJ1-2; D gene uncertain. Trimming shortened V by 0 bases and J by 6 bases, and 9 bases separated the two germline ends. CDR1 is SGHDT, CDR2 YYEEEE, per germline. CDR3 length equals 13 residues. The CDR3 sequence: CASSLVQRDGYTF. CDR3 DNA: TGTGCCAGCAGCTTGGTCCAGAGGGATGGCTACACCTTC. Looking up the rest from reference TRBV5-6 and TRBJ1-2 gives the full variable domain: DAGVTQSPTHLIKTRGQQVTLRCSPKSGHDTVSWYQQALGQGPQFIFQYYEEEERQRGNFPDRFSGHQFPNYSSELNVNALLLGDSALYLCASSLVQRDGYTFGSGTRLTVV.

The J gene is TRBJ1-2, the V gene TRBV4-1; maybe TRBD1 (6 bases). Germline V gives CDR1 MGHRA, CDR2 YSYEKL. This CDR3 comprises 16 residues. The V and J ends lost 0 bases and 3 bases respectively, with 14 bases between them. This CDR3 reads CASSQDYQGNYYGYTF. The DNA of the CDR3 is TGCGCCAGCAGCCAAGATTATCAGGGGAACTACTATGGCTACACCTTC.

The rearrangement links TRBV6-4 to TRBJ1-1; D perhaps matches TRBD1 (6 bases). Trimming shortened V by 4 bases and J by 5 bases, and 17 bases separated the two germline ends. Looked up from germline, CDR1 is MRHNA and CDR2 is SNTAGT. The CDR3 length is 15 residues. In nucleotides, the CDR3 is TGTGCCAGCAGTGTCTCCGGGACATTCTTAACTGAAGCTTTCTTT. Its protein product is CASSVSGTFLTEAFF.

This chain uses TRBV7-2 with TRBJ2-5, with TRBD1 matching over 10 bases. CDR1 is SGHTA and CDR2 is FQGNSA in the germline V gene. J was trimmed by 4 bases and V by 5 bases; bases with no gene match: 4. This CDR3 has 14 residues. CDR3 sequence: CASSTRTGGETQYF. The CDR3 nucleotides are TGTGCCAGCAGCACGCGGACAGGGGGAGAGACCCAGTACTTC.

This rearrangement joins TRBV11-2 to TRBJ2-7; maybe TRBD2 (7 bases). With 0 bases removed from V and 2 bases from J, the gap between germline ends came to 11 bases. Germline V gives CDR1 SGHAT, CDR2 FQNNGV. The CDR3 loop spans 15 amino acids. In DNA form, the CDR3 reads TGTGCCAGCAGCTTAGAGGGAGGGGGGGCCTACGAGCAGTACTTC. It yields the protein CASSLEGGGAYEQYF.

V is TRBV19 and J is TRBJ1-5; D may be TRBD1 (6 bases). This CDR3 has 14 amino acids. Germline loops: CDR1 LNHDA, CDR2 SQIVND (reference sequence). Trimming stripped 1 base from V and 5 bases from J, with 9 bases between. The CDR3 sequence: CASSIGEGDQPQHF. CDR3 nucleotides: TGTGCCAGTAGTATAGGAGAGGGGGATCAGCCCCAGCATTTT.

This clone has only a few counts. The chain combines TRBV4-1 with TRBJ2-5, with 7 bases that match TRBD1. The CDR3 runs to 17 residues. Looked up from germline, CDR1 is MGHRA and CDR2 is YSYEKL. Trimming removed 3 bases from V and 0 bases from J; junction bases left unmatched: 10. CDR3 protein: CASSHSTDRAYQETQYF. The CDR3 DNA sequence: TGCGCCAGCAGCCATTCTACCGACAGGGCGTACCAAGAGACCCAGTACTTC.

The rearrangement joins TRBV19 to TRBJ2-7; D is uncertain. The germline gives CDR1 LNHDA, CDR2 SQIVND (reference sequence). V lost 3 bases and J 3 bases, leaving 9 bases between the germline ends. This CDR3 comprises 13 residues. CDR3 bases: TGTGCCAGTAGTATTGAGTCGAGCTACGAGCAGTACTTC. Translated, it gives CASSIESSYEQYF.

V gene TRBV11-3 combines with J gene TRBJ2-1; TRBD2 is a possible D gene (6 bases). Trimming took 0 bases from V and 5 from J, leaving 11 bases between them. In germline, CDR1 is SGHNT, CDR2 YENEEA. The CDR3 consists of 15 residues. CDR3 sequence: CASSLDWRGNNEQFF. CDR3 DNA sequence: TGTGCCAGCAGCTTAGATTGGCGGGGAAACAATGAGCAGTTCTTC.

V usage is TRBV11-2 and J usage is TRBJ2-5, with a possible D match to TRBD2 (6 bases). From germline, CDR1 is SGHAT and CDR2 FQNNGV. This CDR3 has 15 amino acids. V shed 3 bases and J shed 5 bases, with 16 bases lying between them. CDR3 amino acids: CASSFVPGRGETQYF. The CDR3 DNA sequence: TGTGCCAGCAGCTTTGTCCCGGGCCGGGGGGAGACCCAGTACTTC.

In its sample, this clone was seen a few times. CDR3 residues: CASSLSGTTDTQYF. As DNA, the CDR3 is TGTGCCAGCAGCTTAAGCGGGACCACAGATACGCAGTATTTT. This chain connects TRBV5-6 to TRBJ2-3; 7 nucleotides agree with TRBD2. Germline V gene sequence: CDR1 SGHDT, CDR2 YYEEEE. V dropped 2 bases and J dropped 2; count of bases not matched to a gene: 2. This CDR3 has 14 residues. Full variable domain (rest looked up from reference TRBV5-6 and TRBJ2-3): DAGVTQSPTHLIKTRGQQVTLRCSPKSGHDTVSWYQQALGQGPQFIFQYYEEEERQRGNFPDRFSGHQFPNYSSELNVNALLLGDSALYLCASSLSGTTDTQYFGPGTRLTVL.

The V call is TRBV21-1, the J call TRBJ2-5; TRBD1 is the table's D call and was not checked against the DNA. TRBV21-1 is a pseudogene locus. This CDR3 is 14 amino acids long. The CDR3 loop reads CASSKGEGEETQYF. The CDR3 coding sequence is TGTGCCAGCAGCAAGGGCGAAGGCGAAGAGACCCAGTACTTC.

V usage is TRBV6-1 and J usage is TRBJ2-7, with D perhaps matching TRBD1 (5 bases). CDR1 is MNHNS and CDR2 is SASEGT in the germline V gene. This CDR3 has 12 residues. V lost 6 bases, J lost 4 bases, and 10 bases lay in between. The CDR3: CASRGPLYEQYF. The CDR3 DNA follows: TGTGCCAGCAGGGGGCCCTTATACGAGCAGTACTTC.

This clone was found a few times. V gene TRBV7-9 combines with J gene TRBJ2-1, with TRBD2 matching over 7 bases. Germline CDR1 reads SEHNR; CDR2 reads FQNEAQ (reference sequence). CDR3 length equals 15 residues. J lost 10 bases, V lost 4 bases, and 13 bases had no gene match. CDR3 DNA sequence: TGTGCCAGCAGCTCCGGGGGAGGGATCGAGGAGGAGCAGTTCTTC. Its protein product is CASSSGGGIEEEQFF.

This clone was seen a few times. The gene calls are TRBV7-9 and TRBJ1-1, with D unclear. This CDR3 is built from 15 residues. V was shortened by 1 base and J by 1 base, with 10 bases between the two germline ends. Germline V lookup: CDR1 SEHNR, CDR2 FQNEAQ (reference sequence). The CDR3 coding sequence is TGTGCCAGCAGCTTAGGGGCCAGTACGAACACTGAAGCTTTCTTT. Translation gives CASSLGASTNTEAFF.

V is TRBV5-4 and J is TRBJ2-1; 10 nucleotides agree with TRBD2. Germline CDR1 reads SGHNT; CDR2 reads YYREEE (reference sequence). The CDR3 extends over 14 amino acids. Trimming took 4 bases from V and 8 from J; bases not matched to a gene: 6. The CDR3 DNA reads as TGTGCCAGCAGCCGAATCGGACTAGCGGATGAGCAGTTCTTC. It translates to CASSRIGLADEQFF.

This clone was observed a few times. This sequence joins TRBV30 and TRBJ1-4; 9 nucleotides align to TRBD1. Trimming at V came to 7 bases and at J to 8 bases, leaving 11 bases not matched to a gene. The CDR3 totals 14 residues. Per the germline V gene, CDR1 is GTSNPN and CDR2 is SVGIG (reference sequence). Here the CDR3 DNA reads TGTGCCTCTAACCGTGGACAGGGGCAGGAAAAACTGTTTTTT. It specifies CASNRGQGQEKLFF.